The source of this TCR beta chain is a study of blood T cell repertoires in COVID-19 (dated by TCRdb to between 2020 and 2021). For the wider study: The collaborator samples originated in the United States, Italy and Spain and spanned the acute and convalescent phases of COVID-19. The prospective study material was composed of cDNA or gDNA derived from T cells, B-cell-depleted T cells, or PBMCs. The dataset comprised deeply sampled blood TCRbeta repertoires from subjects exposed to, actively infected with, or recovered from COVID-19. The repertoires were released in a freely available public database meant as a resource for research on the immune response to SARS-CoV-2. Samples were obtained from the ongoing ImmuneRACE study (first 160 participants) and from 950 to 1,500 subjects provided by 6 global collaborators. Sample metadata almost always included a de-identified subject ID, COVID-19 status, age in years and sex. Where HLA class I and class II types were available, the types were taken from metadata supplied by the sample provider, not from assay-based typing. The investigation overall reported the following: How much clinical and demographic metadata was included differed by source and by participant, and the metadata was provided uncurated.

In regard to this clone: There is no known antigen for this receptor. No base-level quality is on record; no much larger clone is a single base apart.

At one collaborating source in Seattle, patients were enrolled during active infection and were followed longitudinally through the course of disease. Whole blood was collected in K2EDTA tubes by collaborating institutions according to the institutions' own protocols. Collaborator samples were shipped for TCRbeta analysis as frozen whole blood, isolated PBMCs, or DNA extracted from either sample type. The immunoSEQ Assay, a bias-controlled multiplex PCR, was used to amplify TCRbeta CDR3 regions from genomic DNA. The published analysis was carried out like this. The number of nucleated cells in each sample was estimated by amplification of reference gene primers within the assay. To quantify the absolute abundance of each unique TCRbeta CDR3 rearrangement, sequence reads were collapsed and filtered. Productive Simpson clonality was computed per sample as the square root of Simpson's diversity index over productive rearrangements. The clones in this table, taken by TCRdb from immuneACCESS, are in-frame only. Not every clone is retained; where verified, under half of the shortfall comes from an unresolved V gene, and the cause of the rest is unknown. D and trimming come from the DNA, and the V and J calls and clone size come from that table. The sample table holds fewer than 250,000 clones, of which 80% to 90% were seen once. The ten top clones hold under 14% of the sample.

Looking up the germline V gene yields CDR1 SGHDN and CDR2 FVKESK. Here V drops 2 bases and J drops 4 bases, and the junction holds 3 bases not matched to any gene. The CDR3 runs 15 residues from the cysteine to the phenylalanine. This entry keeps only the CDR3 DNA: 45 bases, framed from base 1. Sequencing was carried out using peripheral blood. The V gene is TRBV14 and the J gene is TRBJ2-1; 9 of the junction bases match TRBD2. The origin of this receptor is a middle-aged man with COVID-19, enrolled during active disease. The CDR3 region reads CASSQTSGLYNEQFF. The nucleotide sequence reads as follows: TGTGCCAGCAGCCAAACTAGCGGGTTATACAATGAGCAGTTCTTC.